Included here is one T cell receptor (beta chain) sequence, with context. Its antigen remains unidentified. No much larger clone is present one base from it, and per-base qualities are unavailable. Per the germline V gene, SNHLY is the CDR1 and FYNNEI is the CDR2. The CDR3, cysteine through phenylalanine, is 13 amino acids long. The read is trimmed to its CDR3 DNA, 39 bases read in frame from base 1. At the junction V is shortened by 8 bases and J by 1 base, with 11 bases in between. Libraries of naive CD8 T cells were built from approximately 22,000 to 940,000 sorted cells, with 10%, 30% or 50% of the purified RNA used. On a BD FACSAria II, naive CD8 T cells were FACS-sorted as CD8+CD4-CCR7+CD45RA+ and collected into RLT Plus buffer. Detection sensitivity was tested by spiking Jurkat RNA equal to around 11 TCR copies' worth into samples containing roughly 18,000-1,000,000 naive CD8 T cells. Enrichment of CD8 T cells was performed with RosetteSep CD8+ T Cell Enrichment Cocktail and Ficoll-Paque, after which ACK red cell lysis was carried out.

This entry belongs to a study of molecular identifiers for immune sequencing clone quantification (dated by TCRdb to between 2018 and 2020). Looking at the study overall: In a replicate experiment, RNA from 20,000 or 100,000 naive CD8 T cells was split into five aliquots, four of which were sequenced. This methods study used CD8 T cells to benchmark TCR RNA copy counting and molecular-identifier clustering-based TCR repertoire sequencing (MIDCIRS).

Overall study results and their limits: Naive libraries contained spiked-in Jurkat TCR RNA (more than nine copies' worth), which is not part of the donor repertoire. Identical TCR molecules sharing a barcode could cause highly expanded clone sizes to be underestimated. Modeling estimated 3 to 3.5 recovered TCR RNA copies per cell, compared with about ten by digital PCR, which implies around 30% capture efficiency. A single cell's worth of spiked-in Jurkat TCR RNA was reported detectable even among around 1 million naive CD8 T cells. Clones above 20 RNA copies held over 97% of molecules in CMV-specific effector cells but under 1% in naive cells. When barcode sub-clustering was left out, chimeric consensus sequences inflated TCR diversity, with chimeras reaching as high as 47%.

The method was PCR. Sequencing used a NextSeq 500. Bulk TCR libraries were generated as previously described, with the TCR primers listed in Table S5 used. Total RNA was purified with the Qiagen AllPrep DNA/RNA kit. Before analysis, reads from multiple sequencing runs of one library were combined. On the authors' methods: Reads were retained only if the reads had an exact TCR constant sequence, and the retained reads were trimmed to 150 nt and grouped according to their 12-nt molecular barcodes. Reads within each barcode group were sub-clustered using a 15% Levenshtein threshold, and quality-weighted consensus sequences were constructed for each RNA molecule. Non-functional sequences were filtered out, along with any lower-count sequence sitting one edit away from another sequence. On the basis of fitting two negative binomial distributions, barcode sub-clusters with fewer than 20% of the maximum read count were discarded. TCRdb cleaned the public reads at Q25 with fastp, built clones with MiXCR and kept in-frame beta chains. Entries that share a CDR3 protein sequence are merged under the most common genes and DNA. Here the V and J calls rest on TCRdb's processing, not on the authors' analysis. The sample profile shows 85,000 to 130,000 distinct CDR3 sequences; roughly a third of them were found once. The ten largest clones take up roughly 4.2% of the sample.

The receptor comes from a human donor in good health. Some libraries in this study had Jurkat cell RNA spiked in. What was sequenced was naive CD8+ T cells from blood, with Jurkat cell RNA spiked in. The label giving this sample's cell subset or site can be read as: FACS-sorted CD8+CD4-CCR7+CD45RA+ naive T cells. The chain joins TRBV2 to TRBJ2-5; TRBD2 is perhaps the D gene, given 5 matching bases. The CDR3: CASDDYPQETQYF. Read as DNA, the sequence is TGTGCCAGCGACGACTACCCCCAAGAGACCCAGTACTTC. The full variable domain, completed from the reference TRBV2 and TRBJ2-5 proteins outside the CDR3, reads EPEVTQTPSHQVTQMGQEVILRCVPISNHLYFYWYRQILGQKVEFLVSFYNNEISEKSEIFDDQFSVERPDGSNFTLKIRSTKLEDSAMYFCASDDYPQETQYFGPGTRLLVL.